This T cell receptor (beta chain) stems from a study of T cell changes during pregnancy in multiple sclerosis. Profiled with immunoSEQ multiplex PCR; TCRdb holds only in-frame clones, not every one. The sample holds under 130,000 clones, around 94% seen once. In germline, CDR1 is MNHEY, CDR2 SMNVEV (reference sequence). Trimming left V 6 bases short and J 7 bases short, with 16 bases between. The CDR3 is 13 residues long. This specimen consisted of peripheral blood, obtained after pregnancy. This sequence originates from a female donor with multiple sclerosis, enrolled in a pregnancy study. The V call is TRBV27, the J call TRBJ2-7, with a tentative D call TRBD2 (5 bases). The CDR3, as DNA: TGTGCCAGCAGCCCGGGATCCTCTACGGAGCAGTACTTC. It is translated as CASSPGSSTEQYF.